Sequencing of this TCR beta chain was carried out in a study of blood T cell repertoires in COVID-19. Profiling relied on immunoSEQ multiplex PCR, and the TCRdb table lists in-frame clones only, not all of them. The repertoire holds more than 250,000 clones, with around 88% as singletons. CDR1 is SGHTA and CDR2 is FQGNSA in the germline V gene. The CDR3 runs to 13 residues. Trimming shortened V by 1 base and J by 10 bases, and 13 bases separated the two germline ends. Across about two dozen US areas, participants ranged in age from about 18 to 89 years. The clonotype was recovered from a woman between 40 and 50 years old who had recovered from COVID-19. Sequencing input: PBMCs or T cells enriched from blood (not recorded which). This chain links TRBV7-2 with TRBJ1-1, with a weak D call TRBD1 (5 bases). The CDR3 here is CASSLGKGYGAFF. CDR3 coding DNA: TGTGCCAGCAGCTTAGGAAAGGGGTATGGAGCTTTCTTT. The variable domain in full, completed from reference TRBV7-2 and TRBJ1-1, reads GAGVSQSPSNKVTEKGKDVELRCDPISGHTALYWYRQSLGQGLEFLIYFQGNSAPDKSGLPSDRFSAERTGGSVSTLTIQRTQQEDSAVYLCASSLGKGYGAFFGQGTRLTVV.